This TCR beta chain derives from a study of shared clonotypes between healthy human individuals. Overall study results and limits: Clonotypes shared by all four sorted-subset donors had higher generation probabilities than non-shared clonotypes.

About this clone: Its target is not known.

Clones were sequenced by immunoSEQ multiplex PCR, and TCRdb holds only the in-frame ones, with some missing. The data contain about 1 million clones, about 74% of them seen just once; the ten biggest clones take up around 1.4%. The clonotype comes from a young man in good health. The sample taken for sequencing was memory CD4+ T cells sorted from blood. Subset in this sample: CD45RA-negative fraction.

The CDR3 coding sequence is TGTGCCAGTAGTATTGGGAGGGACCGACCTAACTATGGCTACACCTTC. It is translated as CASSIGRDRPNYGYTF. The rearrangement links TRBV19 to TRBJ1-2; a possible D gene is TRBD1 (5 bases). The V and J ends lost 3 bases and 0 bases respectively, with 14 bases between them. Germline V gene data show CDR1 as LNHDA and CDR2 as SQIVND (reference sequence). This CDR3 comprises 16 residues.